The TCR beta chain described here comes from a study of blood T cells in healthy people across ages (dated by TCRdb to 2013 to 2016). Study-level background: In model experiments, template switching captured roughly one uniquely barcoded TCR beta cDNA molecule for every two T cells. To track age-related changes in TCR beta repertoire diversity, the study relied on deep sequencing normalized with unique cDNA molecular identifiers. Four age groups were formed from the donors: young (average around 15 years), middle-aged (approximately 42), aged (over 55) and long-lived (around 82). To avoid experimental bias, donors of different ages were randomly spread across the sequencing lanes. Using the same blood draw, the study looked at two additional independent replicas of 1 million unique cDNA reads for two donors, one aged 18 to 30 and the other aged 80 or older. Study-level results and caveats: The CMV infection status of donors was not known, potentially confounding age-related changes in expanded clonotypes. Compared with the aged group, the long-lived group had more naive CD4+ T cells, fewer expanded clones and increased TCR diversity, a pattern suggesting age selection. The percentage of naive T cells measured by flow cytometry correlated strongly with observed TCR beta diversity. Estimates of total diversity based on one million sequenced T cells were regarded as lower bounds and as underestimates. Because profiling used bulk unsorted PBMCs, naive and antigen-experienced compartments could not be compared conclusively. Observed TCR beta diversity per million T cells fell roughly linearly with age, and a significant reduction was already apparent by age about 43.

The CDR3 runs 13 residues from the cysteine to the phenylalanine. Here the CDR3 DNA is all that survives: 39 bases in frame from base 1. Reading the germline V gene (reference sequence) gives CDR1 MNHEY and CDR2 SMNVEV. The junction shows trimming of 6 bases on V and 9 bases on J, plus 12 bases between the germline ends. Library generation was performed with 5' RACE. The sequencer was an Illumina HiSeq 2500. A second PCR of roughly 7 to 11 cycles was performed with a sample-barcoded 5' primer and a J-beta primer mix. A unique molecular identifier was introduced onto each TCR beta cDNA molecule by a template-switch 5' adaptor carrying 12 random nucleotides. Each sample yielded at least 3 million CDR3-containing paired-end reads. First-strand cDNA was synthesized from all RNA with the Mint cDNA synthesis kit, primed by a TRBC-specific oligonucleotide. All cDNA was treated with uracil-DNA glycosylase and then went through a first 18-cycle PCR with the universal primers M1SS and BC2_uni_R. The paper's processing steps were these. For normalization, 1 million high-quality reads were randomly selected from each sample, with every read carrying a distinct molecular identifier. Reads with shared molecular identifiers were discarded instead of being binned into consensus sequences. MiTCR, with a Q25 quality threshold and the strictest error-elimination algorithm, was used for CDR3 identification, clonotype clustering and error correction. Lower-bound total TCR beta diversity was estimated with a nonparametric unseen species model using Euler transformation. The raw public data were reprocessed by TCRdb itself: fastp quality trimming at Q25, MiXCR clonotype calling, in-frame beta chains only. CDR3 protein sequences are deduplicated, and each keeps its most common genes and DNA. These V and J calls originate from TCRdb's pipeline instead of the authors' own analysis. Within this sample are hundreds of thousands of distinct CDR3 sequences, with under 80% of them counted one time only. Together, the top ten hold roughly 25% of the sample.

The 39 donors, aged about 6 to 95 years, were systemically healthy Caucasian individuals from Russia. Around 10 milliliters of peripheral blood were drawn from each donor into EDTA-treated Vacutainer tubes. PBMCs were isolated by Ficoll-Paque density-gradient centrifugation, with at least 6 million obtained per sample. Total RNA, at least 6 micrograms per sample, was extracted from PBMCs with Trizol reagent. For every donor, an aliquot of PBMCs went through flow cytometry to measure the percentages of naive CD45RAhigh/CD27high T cells. On this clonotype: It lacks a known antigen. The record has no base qualities; no much larger clone is one base away.

This clonotype was sampled from a man aged 25-45 years in good health. The sequencing input was blood. The rearrangement combines TRBV27 with TRBJ1-6; the D gene lacks a confident call. The nucleotide sequence is given as TGTGCCAGCAGCTTTTCCCCCTCTTCACCCCTCCACTTT. The translation is CASSFSPSSPLHF.